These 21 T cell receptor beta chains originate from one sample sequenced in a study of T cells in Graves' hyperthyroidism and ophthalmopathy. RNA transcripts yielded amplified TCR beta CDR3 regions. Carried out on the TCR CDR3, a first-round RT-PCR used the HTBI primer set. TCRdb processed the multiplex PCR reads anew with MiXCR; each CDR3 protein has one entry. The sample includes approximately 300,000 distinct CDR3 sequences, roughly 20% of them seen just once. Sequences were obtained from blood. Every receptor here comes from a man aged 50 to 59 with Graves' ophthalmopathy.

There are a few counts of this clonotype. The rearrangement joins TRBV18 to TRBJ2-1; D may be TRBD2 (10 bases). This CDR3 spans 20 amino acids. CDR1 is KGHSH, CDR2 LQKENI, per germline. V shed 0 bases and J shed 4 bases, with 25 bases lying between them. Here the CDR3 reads CASSPPVTGGLAGEYNEQFF. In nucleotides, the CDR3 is TGTGCCAGCTCACCACCTGTGACAGGGGGTCTAGCGGGAGAATACAATGAGCAGTTCTTC.

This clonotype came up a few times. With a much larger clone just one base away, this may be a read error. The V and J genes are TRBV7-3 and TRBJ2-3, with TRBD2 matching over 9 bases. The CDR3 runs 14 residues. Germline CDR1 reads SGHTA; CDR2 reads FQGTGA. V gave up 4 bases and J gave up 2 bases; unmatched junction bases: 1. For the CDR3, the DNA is TGTGCCAGCAGCTCTAGCGGGAACACAGATACGCAGTATTTT. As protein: CASSSSGNTDTQYF.

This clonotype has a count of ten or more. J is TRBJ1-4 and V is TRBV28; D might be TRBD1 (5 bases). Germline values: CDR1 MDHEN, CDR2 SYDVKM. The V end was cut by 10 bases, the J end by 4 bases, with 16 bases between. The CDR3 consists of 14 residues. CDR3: CAIDPGRGNEKLFF. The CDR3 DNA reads TGTGCCATCGATCCGGGACGGGGTAATGAAAAACTGTTTTTT.

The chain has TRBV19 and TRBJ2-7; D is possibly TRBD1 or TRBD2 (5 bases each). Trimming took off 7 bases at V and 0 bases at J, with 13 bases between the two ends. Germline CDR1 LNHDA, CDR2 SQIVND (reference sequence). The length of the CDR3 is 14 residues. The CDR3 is CASNTGPTSYEQYF. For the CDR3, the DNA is TGTGCCAGTAACACGGGACCGACCTCCTACGAGCAGTACTTC.

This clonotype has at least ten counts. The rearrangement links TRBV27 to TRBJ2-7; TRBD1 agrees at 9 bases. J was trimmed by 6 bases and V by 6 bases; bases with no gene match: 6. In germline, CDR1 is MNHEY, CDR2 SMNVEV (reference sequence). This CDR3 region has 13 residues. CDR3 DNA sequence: TGTGCCAGCAGACGGGACAGGGAGGGCGAGCAGTACTTC. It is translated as CASRRDREGEQYF.

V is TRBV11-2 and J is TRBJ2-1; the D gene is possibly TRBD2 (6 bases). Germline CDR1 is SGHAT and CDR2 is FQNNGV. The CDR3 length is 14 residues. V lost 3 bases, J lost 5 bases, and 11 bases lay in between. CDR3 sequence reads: CASSFSGKNNEQFF. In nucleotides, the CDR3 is TGTGCCAGCAGCTTTAGCGGAAAGAACAATGAGCAGTTCTTC.

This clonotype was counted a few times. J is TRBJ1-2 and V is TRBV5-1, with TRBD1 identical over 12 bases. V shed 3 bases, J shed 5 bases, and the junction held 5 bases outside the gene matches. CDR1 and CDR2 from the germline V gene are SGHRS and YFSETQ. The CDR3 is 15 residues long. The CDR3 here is CASSSTGQGAYGYTF. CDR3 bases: TGCGCCAGCAGCTCGACGGGACAGGGGGCTTATGGCTACACCTTC.

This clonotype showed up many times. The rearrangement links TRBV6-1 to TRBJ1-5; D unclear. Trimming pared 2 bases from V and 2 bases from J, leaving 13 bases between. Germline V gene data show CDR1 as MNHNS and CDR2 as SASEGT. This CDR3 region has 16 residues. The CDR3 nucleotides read TGTGCCAGCAGTGAACAGGTCGCGGTGGGCAATCAGCCCCAGCATTTT. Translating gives CASSEQVAVGNQPQHF.

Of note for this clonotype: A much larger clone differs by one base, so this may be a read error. CDR3: CASSLVSAGVYEQYF. The CDR3 coding sequence is TGTGCCAGCAGCTTAGTGTCGGCGGGGGTGTACGAGCAGTACTTC. The chain is built from TRBV11-2 and TRBJ2-7; 7 nucleotides align to TRBD2. The germline V gene has CDR1 SGHAT and CDR2 FQNNGV. This CDR3 spans 15 amino acids. The junction had 7 bases not matched to a gene; V was cut back by 1 base and J by 4 bases.

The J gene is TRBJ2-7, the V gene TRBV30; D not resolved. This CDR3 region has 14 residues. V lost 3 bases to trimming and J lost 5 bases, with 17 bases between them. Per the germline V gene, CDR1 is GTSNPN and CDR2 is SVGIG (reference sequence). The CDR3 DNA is TGTGCCTGGAGCCTTTACTCCCTCCGGGACGAGCAGTACTTC. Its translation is CAWSLYSLRDEQYF.

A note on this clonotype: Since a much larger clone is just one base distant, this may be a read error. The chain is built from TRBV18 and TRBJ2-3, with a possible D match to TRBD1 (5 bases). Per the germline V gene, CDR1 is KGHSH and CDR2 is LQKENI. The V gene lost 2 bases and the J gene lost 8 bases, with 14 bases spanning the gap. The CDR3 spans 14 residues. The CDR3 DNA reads TGTGCCAGCTCACCAGGGGCAGCTCAAGGTACGCAGTATTTT. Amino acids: CASSPGAAQGTQYF.

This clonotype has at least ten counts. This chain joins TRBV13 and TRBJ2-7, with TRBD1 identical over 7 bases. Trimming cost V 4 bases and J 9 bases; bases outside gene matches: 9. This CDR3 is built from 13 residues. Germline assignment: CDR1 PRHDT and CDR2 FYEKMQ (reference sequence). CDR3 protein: CASSSQGSPGQYF. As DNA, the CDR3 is TGTGCCAGCAGCTCACAGGGGTCCCCGGGGCAGTACTTC. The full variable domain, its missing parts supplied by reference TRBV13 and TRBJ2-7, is AAGVIQSPRHLIKEKRETATLKCYPIPRHDTVYWYQQGPGQDPQFLISFYEKMQSDKGSIPDRFSAQQFSDYHSELNMSSLELGDSALYFCASSSQGSPGQYFGPGTRLTVT.

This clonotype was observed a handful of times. Written as DNA, the CDR3 is TGTGCCAGCAGTGAAGCTCTCGGCGTCCGATACTTC. This codes for CASSEALGVRYF. This chain connects TRBV6-1 to TRBJ2-5; D is ambiguous. Trimming removed 0 bases at V and 14 bases at J, with 13 bases between. The CDR3 runs 12 residues. CDR1 is MNHNS, CDR2 SASEGT, per germline.

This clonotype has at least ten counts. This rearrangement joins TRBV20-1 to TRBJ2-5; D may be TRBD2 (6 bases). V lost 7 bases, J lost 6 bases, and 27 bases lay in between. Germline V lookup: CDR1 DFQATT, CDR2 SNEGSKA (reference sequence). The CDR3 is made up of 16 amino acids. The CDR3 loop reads CSGTPFRDFPTQTQYF. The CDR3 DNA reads TGCAGTGGTACTCCGTTCCGGGACTTTCCCACTCAGACCCAGTACTTC.

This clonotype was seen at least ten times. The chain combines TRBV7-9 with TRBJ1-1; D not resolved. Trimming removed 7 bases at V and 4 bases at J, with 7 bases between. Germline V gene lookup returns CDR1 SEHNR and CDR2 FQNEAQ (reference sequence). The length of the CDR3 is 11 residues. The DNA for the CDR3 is TGTGCCAGCATGTCCGGCACTGAAGCTTTCTTT. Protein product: CASMSGTEAFF.

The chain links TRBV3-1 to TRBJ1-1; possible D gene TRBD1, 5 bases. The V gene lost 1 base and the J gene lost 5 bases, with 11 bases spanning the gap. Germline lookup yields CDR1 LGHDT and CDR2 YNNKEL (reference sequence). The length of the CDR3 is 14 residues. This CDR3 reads CASSQVQGRTEAFF. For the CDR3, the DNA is TGTGCCAGCAGCCAAGTCCAGGGAAGAACTGAAGCTTTCTTT.

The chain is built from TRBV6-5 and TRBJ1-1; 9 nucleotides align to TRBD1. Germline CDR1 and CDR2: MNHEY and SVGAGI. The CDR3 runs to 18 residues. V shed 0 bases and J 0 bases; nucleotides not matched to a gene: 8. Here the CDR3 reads CASSYSQDRGMMNTEAFF. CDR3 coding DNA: TGTGCCAGCAGTTACTCGCAAGACAGGGGGATGATGAACACTGAAGCTTTCTTT.

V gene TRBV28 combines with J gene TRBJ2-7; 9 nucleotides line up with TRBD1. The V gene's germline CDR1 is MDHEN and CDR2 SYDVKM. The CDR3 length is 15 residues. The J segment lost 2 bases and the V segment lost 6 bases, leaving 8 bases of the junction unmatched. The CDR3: CASRPPGQGTYEQYF. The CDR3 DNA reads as TGTGCCAGCAGGCCCCCGGGACAGGGTACCTACGAGCAGTACTTC.

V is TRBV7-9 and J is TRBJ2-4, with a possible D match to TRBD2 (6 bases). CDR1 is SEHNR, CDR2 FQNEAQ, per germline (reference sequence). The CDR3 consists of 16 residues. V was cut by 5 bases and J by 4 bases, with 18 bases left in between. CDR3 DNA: TGTGCCAGCAGCGATACCGTCCGGGGGAGTAAAAACATTCAGTACTTC. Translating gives CASSDTVRGSKNIQYF.

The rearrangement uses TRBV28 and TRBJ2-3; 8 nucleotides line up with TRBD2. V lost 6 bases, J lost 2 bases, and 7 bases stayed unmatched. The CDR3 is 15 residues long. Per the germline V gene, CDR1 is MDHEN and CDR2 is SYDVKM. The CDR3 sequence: CASRAAGVNTDTQYF. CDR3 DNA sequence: TGTGCCAGCAGAGCAGCGGGAGTGAACACAGATACGCAGTATTTT.

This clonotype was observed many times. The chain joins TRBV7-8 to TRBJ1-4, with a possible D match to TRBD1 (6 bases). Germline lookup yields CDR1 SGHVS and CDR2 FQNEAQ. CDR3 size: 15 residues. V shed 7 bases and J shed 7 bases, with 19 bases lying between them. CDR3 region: CASTVRSGGSEKLFF. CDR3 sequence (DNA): TGTGCCAGCACCGTACGGTCCGGGGGCTCTGAAAAACTGTTTTTT.